This T cell receptor (beta chain) was captured by sequencing in a study of blood T cell repertoires in COVID-19 (dated by TCRdb to about 2020). Notes on the research overall: Samples from collaborators originated in the United States, Italy and Spain and spanned both the acute and convalescent phases of COVID-19. Deeply sampled blood TCRbeta repertoires from subjects exposed to, actively infected with, or recovered from COVID-19 were included in the dataset. The sample metadata nearly always contained a de-identified subject ID, COVID-19 status, age in years and sex. The repertoires were released in a freely available public database meant as a resource for research on the immune response to SARS-CoV-2. The material from the prospective study consisted of cDNA or gDNA derived from T cells, B-cell-depleted T cells, or PBMCs. The samples were drawn from two sources: the first 160 participants of the ongoing ImmuneRACE study, and 1,000 to 1,500 subjects contributed by 6 global collaborators. Where HLA class I and class II types were available, the types were taken from metadata supplied by the sample provider, not from assay-based typing. Paper-wide results and their limitations: The quantity of clinical and demographic metadata differed by source and by participant and was supplied without curation.

TCRbeta CDR3 regions were amplified from genomic DNA using the immunoSEQ Assay, a bias-controlled multiplex PCR. In the source study's methods: The number of nucleated cells in each sample was estimated from the amplification of reference gene primers within the assay. Sequence reads were collapsed and filtered to measure the absolute abundance of every unique TCRbeta CDR3 rearrangement. Productive Simpson clonality was computed per sample as the square root of Simpson's diversity index over productive rearrangements. TCRdb re-hosts the immuneACCESS table, in-frame sequences only. Its copies lack some clones; in the studies checked, an unresolved V gene accounts for under half of them, and the cause for the rest is not known. V, J and clone size derive from that table, while D and trimming were established from the DNA sequence. This sample gives under 85,000 clones in total; nearly 85% of them show up just once. Jointly, the top ten make up approximately 39% of the sample.

The germline V gene provides CDR1 SGHRS and CDR2 YFSETQ. Counted from cysteine to phenylalanine, this CDR3 has 14 amino acids. This entry keeps only the CDR3 DNA: 42 bases, framed from base 1. Trimming takes 2 bases off V and 8 bases off J; junction bases not matched to a gene: 7. As regards this clone: Its antigen specificity is not known. No base quality values were provided; no much bigger clone lies one nucleotide off.

Each collaborating institution followed its own protocols to collect whole blood in K2EDTA tubes. For TCRbeta analysis, collaborators shipped samples in one of three forms: frozen whole blood, isolated PBMCs, or DNA extracted from either of those sample types. Input material: peripheral blood. The rearranged segments are TRBV5-1 and TRBJ1-2, and TRBD1 matches 9 of the central bases. The sequence derives from a human donor in a cohort sampled during active COVID-19. The CDR3 protein: CASSFLDRGGGYTF. The nucleotide sequence is given as TGCGCCAGCAGCTTTTTGGACAGGGGCGGCGGCTACACCTTC.